One sample yielded the 11 T cell receptor beta chains listed below, sequenced in a study of CD8 T cells in ankylosing spondylitis. One entry per CDR3 protein, called by TCRdb with MiXCR from the 5' RACE reads. The sample includes 200,000 to 300,000 distinct CDR3 sequences, roughly a quarter seen only once; the top ten take about 0.6%. The specimen was blood, either unsorted or a sorted T cell fraction (not recorded which). These receptors were collected from a male donor with ankylosing spondylitis or in good health (not recorded which).

In DNA, the CDR3 is TGTGCCAGCAGCCAAGTTGGAGATACGCAGTATTTT. Translated, it gives CASSQVGDTQYF. This chain links TRBV4-2 with TRBJ2-3, with D hard to call. The V and J ends lost 1 base and 5 bases respectively, with 4 bases between them. The CDR3 spans 12 residues. Germline values: CDR1 LGHNA, CDR2 YNFKEQ.

This clonotype was seen more than once but under ten times. This rearrangement joins TRBV12-3 or TRBV12-4 to TRBJ2-7; a weak D match, TRBD1 (5 bases). The length of the CDR3 is 11 residues. Trimming removed 5 bases at V and 12 bases at J, with 14 bases between. The DNA of the CDR3 is TGTGCCAGCAGTCCTGGGCCAGGGCGGTACTTC. This encodes CASSPGPGRYF.

The chain recombines TRBV20-1 with TRBJ2-1, with TRBD2 matching over 8 bases. The CDR3 consists of 13 residues. The germline V gene has CDR1 DFQATT and CDR2 SNEGSKA (reference sequence). V lost 8 bases, J lost 4 bases, and 7 bases stayed unmatched. The CDR3, as DNA: TGCAGTCGGGGACTAGGGCCATACAATGAGCAGTTCTTC. It yields the protein CSRGLGPYNEQFF.

This clonotype was counted ten times or more. The chain is built from TRBV12-3 or TRBV12-4 and TRBJ2-5; a possible D gene is TRBD2 (5 bases). This CDR3 spans 14 amino acids. V gave up 6 bases and J gave up 5 bases, with 16 bases separating them. The CDR3 loop is CASSVKTTWETQYF. CDR3 DNA sequence: TGTGCCAGCAGCGTGAAGACTACGTGGGAGACCCAGTACTTC.

The J gene is TRBJ2-7, the V gene TRBV20-1; 10 nucleotides align to TRBD1. V was pared by 1 base and J by 7 bases, with 4 bases of the junction left unmatched. The CDR3 is made up of 13 amino acids. Germline lookup yields CDR1 DFQATT and CDR2 SNEGSKA (reference sequence). Written as DNA, the CDR3 is TGCAGTGCTAGAGGGACAGGGGGAGATGAGCAGTACTTC. It is translated as CSARGTGGDEQYF.

This rearrangement joins TRBV12-3 or TRBV12-4 to TRBJ1-2; D not resolved. The CDR3 length is 13 residues. The V end lost 4 bases, the J end lost 5 bases, and 11 bases lay between the germline ends. As DNA, the CDR3 is TGTGCCAGCAGTTCAGGACTCGGGTATGGCTACACCTTC. Translated: CASSSGLGYGYTF.

This clonotype appeared a few times. The chain uses TRBV6-1 and TRBJ2-5, with TRBD1 as a possible D gene (6 bases). Germline V gene lookup returns CDR1 MNHNS and CDR2 SASEGT. V was shortened by 6 bases and J by 3 bases, with 11 bases between the two germline ends. This CDR3 spans 13 amino acids. The CDR3 nucleotides read TGTGCCAGCAGCCGCCACAGGGAAGAGACCCAGTACTTC. It translates to CASSRHREETQYF.

In its sample, this clonotype was seen a few times. V gene TRBV12-3 or TRBV12-4 combines with J gene TRBJ2-1; perhaps TRBD1 as D (6 bases). V lost 7 bases to trimming and J lost 2 bases, with 15 bases between them. CDR3 length equals 15 residues. CDR3 sequence (DNA): TGTGCCAGCAATCCCAGGGGTAGGACCTACAATGAGCAGTTCTTC. Protein sequence: CASNPRGRTYNEQFF.

There are many counts of this clonotype. The chain couples TRBV9 to TRBJ2-3; the D gene is possibly TRBD2 (6 bases). The CDR3 has 15 amino acids. Germline CDR1 is SGDLS and CDR2 is YYNGEE. The V gene lost 2 bases and the J gene lost 4 bases, with 14 bases spanning the gap. The chain's CDR3 is CASSVLGGGADTQYF. DNA for the CDR3: TGTGCCAGCAGCGTTTTGGGGGGAGGAGCAGATACGCAGTATTTT. The full variable domain, rest sourced from reference TRBV9 and TRBJ2-3, is DSGVTQTPKHLITATGQRVTLRCSPRSGDLSVYWYQQSLDQGLQFLIQYYNGEERAKGNILERFSAQQFPDLHSELNLSSLELGDSALYFCASSVLGGGADTQYFGPGTRLTVL.

As DNA, the CDR3 is TGCAGTGCTCTCGGGGCCAGGTCGGGGGCTGAAGCTTTCTTT. It yields the protein CSALGARSGAEAFF. The rearrangement uses TRBV20-1 and TRBJ1-1; TRBD1 might be the D (5 bases). Germline lookup yields CDR1 DFQATT and CDR2 SNEGSKA (reference sequence). The CDR3 is 14 amino acids. Trimming cost V 5 bases and J 6 bases, with 19 bases left between them.

The rearrangement joins TRBV4-3 to TRBJ2-7; D is undetermined. The CDR3 sequence is 14 residues long. V was pared by 0 bases and J by 6 bases, with 12 bases between. Germline lookup yields CDR1 LGHNA and CDR2 YSLEER. DNA of the CDR3: TGCGCCAGCAGCCAAGATGCAAGGGCTGGCGAGCAGTACTTC. It yields the protein CASSQDARAGEQYF.